This T cell receptor (beta chain) is drawn from a study of cytomegalovirus exposure and HLA in healthy donors. Study-wide context: For the approximately 360 genotyped donors, roughly 80% fell within the Caucasian-associated ancestry cluster.

Regarding this clone: The antigen is not known.

Primers for the PCR totalled 60 Vbeta and 13 Jbeta. Assay used: immunoSEQ multiplex PCR; TCRdb lists only in-frame clones, some missing. This repertoire includes 96,000 or so clones. Study-wide results and limits: A later analysis linked a missense DCLRE1C variant to TCR beta V- and J-gene trimming. An assumption of roughly uniform sequencing depth across donors underlay the presence/absence analyses. Prior analysis indicated that the majority of TCR beta V segments exhibited productivity approximately 87% or approximately 30% of the time.

The TCR originated in a woman in her 30s in good health and CMV-seronegative. Sequences were obtained from PBMCs.

In DNA, the CDR3 is TGTGCCAGCAGCGAAGGACAGGGGACCTACGAGCAGTACTTC. Its protein product is CASSEGQGTYEQYF. The V gene is TRBV5-5, the J gene TRBJ2-7; 9 bases map to TRBD1. Germline CDR1 reads SGHKS; CDR2 reads YYEKEE (reference sequence). This CDR3 region has 14 residues. With V trimmed by 4 bases and J by 2 bases, 4 bases remained unmatched.